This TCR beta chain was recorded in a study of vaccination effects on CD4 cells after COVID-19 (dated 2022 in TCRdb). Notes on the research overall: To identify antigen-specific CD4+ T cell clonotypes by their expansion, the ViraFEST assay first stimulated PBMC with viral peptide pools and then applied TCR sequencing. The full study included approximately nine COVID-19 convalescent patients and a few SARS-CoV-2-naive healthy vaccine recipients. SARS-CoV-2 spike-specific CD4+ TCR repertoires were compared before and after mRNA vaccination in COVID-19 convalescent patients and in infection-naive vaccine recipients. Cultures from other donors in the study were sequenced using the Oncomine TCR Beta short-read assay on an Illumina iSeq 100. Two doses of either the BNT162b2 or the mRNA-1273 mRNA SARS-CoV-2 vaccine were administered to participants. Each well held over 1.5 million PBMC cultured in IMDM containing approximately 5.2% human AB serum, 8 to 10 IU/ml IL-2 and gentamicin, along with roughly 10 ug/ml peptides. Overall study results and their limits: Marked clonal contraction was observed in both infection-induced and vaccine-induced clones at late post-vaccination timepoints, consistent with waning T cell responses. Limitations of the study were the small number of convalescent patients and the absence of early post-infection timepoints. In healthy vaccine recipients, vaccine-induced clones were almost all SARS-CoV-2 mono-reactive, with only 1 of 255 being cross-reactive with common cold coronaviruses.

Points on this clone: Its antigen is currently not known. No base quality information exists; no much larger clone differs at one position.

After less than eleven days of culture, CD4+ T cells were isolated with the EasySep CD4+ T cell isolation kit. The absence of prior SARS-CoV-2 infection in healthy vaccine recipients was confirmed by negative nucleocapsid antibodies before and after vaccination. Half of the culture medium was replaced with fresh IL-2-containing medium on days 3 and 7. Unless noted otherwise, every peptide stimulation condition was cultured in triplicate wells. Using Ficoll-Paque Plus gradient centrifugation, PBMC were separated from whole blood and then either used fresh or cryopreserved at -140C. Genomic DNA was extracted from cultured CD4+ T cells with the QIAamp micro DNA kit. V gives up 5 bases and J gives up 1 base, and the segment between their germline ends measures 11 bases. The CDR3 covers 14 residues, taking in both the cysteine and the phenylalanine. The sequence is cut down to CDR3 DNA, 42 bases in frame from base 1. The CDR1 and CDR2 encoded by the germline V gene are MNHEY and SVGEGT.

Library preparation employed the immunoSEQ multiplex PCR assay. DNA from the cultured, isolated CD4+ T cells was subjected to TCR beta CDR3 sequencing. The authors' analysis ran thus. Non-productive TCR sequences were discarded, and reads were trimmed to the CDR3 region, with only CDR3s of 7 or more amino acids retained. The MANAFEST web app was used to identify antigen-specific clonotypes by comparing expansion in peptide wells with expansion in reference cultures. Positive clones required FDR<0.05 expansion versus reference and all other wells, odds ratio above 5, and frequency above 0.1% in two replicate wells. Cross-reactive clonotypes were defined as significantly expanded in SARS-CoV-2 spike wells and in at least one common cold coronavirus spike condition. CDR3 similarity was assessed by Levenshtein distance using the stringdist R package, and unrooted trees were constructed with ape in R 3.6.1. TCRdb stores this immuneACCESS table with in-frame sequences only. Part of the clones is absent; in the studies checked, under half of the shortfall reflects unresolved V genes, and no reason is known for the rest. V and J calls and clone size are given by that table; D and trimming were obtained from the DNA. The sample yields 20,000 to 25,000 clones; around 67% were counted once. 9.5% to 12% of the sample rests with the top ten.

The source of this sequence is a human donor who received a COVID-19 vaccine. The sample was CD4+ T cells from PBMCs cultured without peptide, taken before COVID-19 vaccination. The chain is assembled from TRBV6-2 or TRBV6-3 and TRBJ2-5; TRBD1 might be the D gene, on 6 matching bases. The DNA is TGTGCCAGCAGTACGGACAGCTTCCAAGAGACCCAGTACTTC. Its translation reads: CASSTDSFQETQYF.